The 32 T cell receptor beta chains reported below all come from one sample, sequenced in a study of blood T cell repertoires in COVID-19. Here immunoSEQ multiplex PCR was the method, and the copy in TCRdb shows in-frame clones only, minus some. Counted here are around 140,000 clones, 88% occurring once; the ten biggest clones make up around 26%. Sequencing used peripheral blood. These TCRs come from a human donor in a cohort sampled during active COVID-19.

The chain carries TRBV5-4 and TRBJ1-2; 8 nucleotides agree with TRBD1. From germline, CDR1 is SGHNT and CDR2 YYREEE (reference sequence). This CDR3 is built from 15 residues. V shed 4 bases, J shed 1 base, and the junction held 6 bases outside the gene matches. The DNA for the CDR3 is TGTGCCAGCAGCCCGGGACAGGTACTTAACTATGGCTACACCTTC. Translation: CASSPGQVLNYGYTF.

The chain has TRBV27 and TRBJ1-5; the match to TRBD1 covers 7 bases. V lost 5 bases and J lost 1; bases outside the gene matches: 5. The CDR3 has 15 residues. Germline values: CDR1 MNHEY, CDR2 SMNVEV (reference sequence). CDR3 amino acids: CASSPGTVSNQPQHF. CDR3 nucleotide sequence: TGTGCCAGCAGTCCCGGGACAGTAAGCAATCAGCCCCAGCATTTT.

The chain uses TRBV5-1 and TRBJ2-5; 11 positions match TRBD2. The trim removed 5 bases at V and 2 bases at J, leaving 5 bases unmatched. The CDR3 consists of 15 residues. Germline values: CDR1 SGHRS, CDR2 YFSETQ. The chain's CDR3 is CASRLAGGRQETQYF. The CDR3 DNA follows: TGCGCCAGCAGGTTAGCGGGGGGGCGTCAAGAGACCCAGTACTTC.

Only a few counts were recorded for this clone. The genes are TRBV2 and TRBJ2-3, with 13 bases that match TRBD2. Losses at the gene ends were 6 bases for V and 5 bases for J; bases not matched to a gene: 5. In germline, CDR1 is SNHLY, CDR2 FYNNEI. CDR3 length: 15 amino acids. The CDR3 region has the DNA TGTGCCAGCAGAAAACTAGCGGGGGGGGAAGATACGCAGTATTTT. It specifies CASRKLAGGEDTQYF.

V and J are TRBV9 and TRBJ2-7; D is possibly TRBD2 (6 bases). The V end lost 0 bases, the J end lost 0 bases, and 16 bases lay between the germline ends. CDR1 and CDR2 (germline): SGDLS, YYNGEE. The CDR3 is 17 amino acids. In DNA, the CDR3 is TGTGCCAGCAGCGTAGGGATTGGAGGGTTCAGCTCCTACGAGCAGTACTTC. Its protein product is CASSVGIGGFSSYEQYF.

There are a few counts of this clone. V is TRBV21-1 and J is TRBJ2-3; the D call of TRBD2 is as the table states it, not checked on the DNA. TRBV21-1 is described as a pseudogene. The CDR3 spans 16 residues. This CDR3 is CASSPEGGGWKGTQYF. As DNA, the CDR3 is TGTGCCAGCAGTCCCGAGGGGGGGGGATGGAAGGGTACGCAGTATTTT.

The chain employs TRBV7-3 and TRBJ2-5, with 8 bases aligning to TRBD2. This CDR3 has 13 amino acids. V trimming: 5 bases; J trimming: 5 bases; junction bases outside the gene matches: 4. CDR1 and CDR2 from the germline V gene are SGHTA and FQGTGA. As DNA, the CDR3 is TGTGCCAGCAGCACTCAGCGGGGGGAGACCCAGTACTTC. The encoded protein is CASSTQRGETQYF.

This clone was observed once. The chain uses TRBV9 and TRBJ2-3, with D perhaps TRBD2 (6 bases). Germline V CDR1 and CDR2: SGDLS, YYNGEE. The CDR3 runs to 20 residues. The V gene lost 0 bases and the J gene lost 7 bases, with 30 bases spanning the gap. CDR3 DNA: TGTGCCAGCAGCGTAGAGATGCCACCGACCGGGACTTACCTCGGGAATACGCAGTATTTT. This codes for CASSVEMPPTGTYLGNTQYF.

The gene calls are TRBV2 and TRBJ1-6, with a possible D match to TRBD1 (6 bases). Trimming took 4 bases from V and 9 from J, leaving 16 bases between them. The germline CDR1 and CDR2 sequences are SNHLY and FYNNEI. The CDR3 covers 15 residues. CDR3 sequence reads: CASSVGGRGTSPLHF. Written as DNA, the CDR3 is TGTGCCAGCAGTGTAGGGGGACGGGGTACTTCACCCCTCCACTTT.

The genes are TRBV29-1 and TRBJ1-3; no clear D gene. V lost 0 bases and J lost 0, with 9 bases in between. The length of the CDR3 is 15 residues. Germline CDR1 reads SQVTM; CDR2 reads ANQGSEA. CDR3 region: CSVEEGRASGNTIYF. CDR3 DNA: TGCAGCGTTGAAGAGGGGAGAGCCTCTGGAAACACCATATATTTT.

This clone was seen once. V is TRBV30 and J is TRBJ1-2; 7 bases are a match to TRBD1. J gave up 0 bases and V 6 bases, and 7 bases lay outside the gene matches. This CDR3 comprises 14 residues. Germline V gene lookup returns CDR1 GTSNPN and CDR2 SVGIG (reference sequence). The CDR3 DNA sequence: TGTGCCTGTTATACAGGGGTGGCTAACTATGGCTACACCTTC. This translates into CACYTGVANYGYTF.

The chain recombines TRBV9 with TRBJ2-3, with D maybe TRBD2 (6 bases). The CDR3 consists of 15 residues. Trimming took off 4 bases at V and 6 bases at J, with 18 bases between the two ends. The germline gives CDR1 SGDLS, CDR2 YYNGEE. For the CDR3, the DNA is TGTGCCAGCAGCCCCGATGGGGGGTTCGGGGATACGCAGTATTTT. As protein: CASSPDGGFGDTQYF.

The V gene is TRBV6-1, the J gene TRBJ1-2; D is perhaps TRBD1 (6 bases). The V and J ends lost 1 base and 0 bases respectively, with 12 bases between them. CDR3 size: 16 residues. Germline lookup yields CDR1 MNHNS and CDR2 SASEGT. The CDR3 DNA sequence: TGTGCCAGCAGTGAAGTTAGGGGGTCCCCTAACTATGGCTACACCTTC. This sequence encodes CASSEVRGSPNYGYTF.

This clone was picked up one time. CDR3 DNA: TGTGCCAGCAGCTTAGGAGGGCCAGAGGGAGAGACCCAGTACTTC. It encodes CASSLGGPEGETQYF. The V and J genes are TRBV7-9 and TRBJ2-5, with D possibly TRBD2 on 5 matching bases. The CDR3 spans 15 residues. CDR1 SEHNR and CDR2 FQNEAQ come from the germline V gene (reference sequence). With 1 base removed from V and 4 bases from J, the gap between germline ends came to 13 bases.

V and J are TRBV11-1 and TRBJ1-6; a weak D match, TRBD1 (6 bases). V was cut by 1 base and J by 9 bases, with 10 bases left in between. Looked up from germline, CDR1 is SGHAT and CDR2 is FQDESV (reference sequence). The CDR3 contains 14 residues. Here the CDR3 reads CASSLGDTISPLHF. DNA of the CDR3: TGTGCCAGCAGCTTAGGGGACACAATTTCACCCCTCCACTTT.

The chain links TRBV12-5 to TRBJ2-5; 7 bases match TRBD2. In germline, CDR1 is LGHNT, CDR2 FRNRAP. CDR3 length: 15 residues. The junction had 11 bases not matched to a gene; V was cut back by 5 bases and J by 5 bases. The CDR3 coding sequence is TGTGCTAGTGGTATGGGACTAAGGAGGTTTGAGACCCAGTACTTC. Its protein is CASGMGLRRFETQYF.

The CDR3 region is CASSIFGGSAGSTQYF. In nucleotides, the CDR3 is TGTGCCAGTAGTATATTCGGGGGATCGGCGGGGAGTACGCAGTATTTT. The V call is TRBV19, the J call TRBJ2-3; a possible D gene is TRBD2 (6 bases). Looked up from germline, CDR1 is LNHDA and CDR2 is SQIVND (reference sequence). The ends were cut back, 2 bases at V and 8 bases at J, with 20 bases in the middle. This CDR3 spans 16 amino acids.

In DNA, the CDR3 is TGTGCCAGCAGCTTAGCGGTCGGCAGGGGTAACTATGGCTACACCTTC. Encoded protein: CASSLAVGRGNYGYTF. The V call is TRBV7-2, the J call TRBJ1-2, with D possibly TRBD1 on 6 matching bases. The V end lost 0 bases, the J end lost 1 base, and 12 bases lay between the germline ends. The CDR3 consists of 16 residues. Germline V gene lookup returns CDR1 SGHTA and CDR2 FQGNSA.

The rearrangement joins TRBV5-4 to TRBJ2-2, with 10 bases that match TRBD1. CDR1 is SGHNT, CDR2 YYREEE, per germline (reference sequence). J gave up 5 bases and V 5 bases, and 3 bases lay outside the gene matches. This CDR3 contains 14 residues. CDR3 amino acids: CASRTGQGTGELFF. CDR3 in DNA: TGTGCCAGCAGAACGGGACAGGGGACCGGGGAGCTGTTTTTT.

The chain has TRBV14 and TRBJ2-7, with 11 bases aligning to TRBD1. The CDR3 extends over 16 amino acids. V lost 4 bases, J lost 3 bases, and 8 bases stayed unmatched. Per the germline V gene, CDR1 is SGHDN and CDR2 is FVKESK. The CDR3 sequence is CASSLGLGTGGYEQYF. The CDR3 DNA follows: TGTGCCAGCAGCCTTGGTTTAGGGACAGGGGGCTACGAGCAGTACTTC.

The chain combines TRBV10-3 with TRBJ1-1, with 9 bases fitting TRBD1. The V gene end was trimmed by 8 bases and the J gene end by 4 bases; junction bases not matched to a gene: 14. From germline, CDR1 is ENHRY and CDR2 SYGVKD. This CDR3 has 16 amino acids. CDR3 loop: CAISKGGGTGTTEAFF. The CDR3 bases are TGTGCCATCTCCAAAGGGGGCGGGACAGGGACCACTGAAGCTTTCTTT.

The gene calls are TRBV5-1 and TRBJ2-5, with a tentative D call TRBD1 (6 bases). The germline V gene encodes CDR1 SGHRS and CDR2 YFSETQ. V was clipped by 7 bases and J by 0 bases, with 10 bases between them. CDR3 length: 13 residues. The CDR3 sequence: CASSWTDQETQYF. The CDR3 nucleotides read TGCGCCAGCTCTTGGACAGACCAAGAGACCCAGTACTTC.

V is TRBV27 and J is TRBJ1-6, with a tentative D call TRBD1 (6 bases). Looked up from germline, CDR1 is MNHEY and CDR2 is SMNVEV (reference sequence). The CDR3 has 18 residues. The V gene lost 4 bases and the J gene lost 0 bases, with 16 bases spanning the gap. DNA of the CDR3: TGTGCCAGCAGTTCTACAGGGAATCCGAGCTCCTATAATTCACCCCTCCACTTT. Protein sequence: CASSSTGNPSSYNSPLHF.

J is TRBJ2-3 and V is TRBV29-1; D unresolved. Trimming took 3 bases from V and 1 from J, leaving 5 bases between them. The CDR3 length is 12 residues. Per germline, CDR1 SQVTM and CDR2 ANQGSEA. The CDR3 DNA follows: TGCAGCGTTGATCCCGGCACAGATACGCAGTATTTT. Translation: CSVDPGTDTQYF.

The chain joins TRBV10-3 to TRBJ2-5; 8 bases are a match to TRBD1. With V trimmed by 2 bases and J by 4 bases, 3 bases remained unmatched. Germline CDR1 and CDR2: ENHRY and SYGVKD. The CDR3 runs 14 residues. This chain's CDR3 is CAISEGTGGETQYF. The CDR3 nucleotides read TGTGCCATCAGTGAGGGAACAGGGGGAGAGACCCAGTACTTC.

J is TRBJ1-1 and V is TRBV4-2; 8 bases align to TRBD1. The J segment lost 11 bases and the V segment lost 0 bases, leaving 8 bases of the junction unmatched. The CDR3 contains 14 residues. CDR1 and CDR2 from the germline V gene are LGHNA and YNFKEQ. Written as DNA, the CDR3 is TGTGCCAGCAGCCAAGACTTTCGCCGGGACAGGGCTTTCTTT. Residues: CASSQDFRRDRAFF.

The chain uses TRBV5-4 and TRBJ1-2; D perhaps matches TRBD1 (5 bases). V shed 5 bases and J shed 7 bases, with 18 bases lying between them. Germline V gives CDR1 SGHNT, CDR2 YYREEE (reference sequence). This CDR3 is 14 amino acids long. The CDR3 loop reads CASSSGPGLGGYTF. CDR3 DNA: TGTGCCAGCAGTTCCGGGCCAGGGCTTGGTGGCTACACCTTC.

This rearrangement joins TRBV5-8 to TRBJ1-1; tentatively, D is TRBD1 (6 bases). Trimming shortened V by 4 bases and J by 10 bases, and 14 bases separated the two germline ends. The germline gives CDR1 SGHTS, CDR2 YDEGEE. This CDR3 is 12 amino acids long. CDR3 sequence: CASSLGGLSAFF. Written as DNA, the CDR3 is TGTGCCAGCAGCCTCGGGGGGCTATCAGCTTTCTTT. The entire variable domain, with the rest obtained from reference TRBV5-8 and TRBJ1-1, is as follows: EAGVTQSPTHLIKTRGQQATLRCSPISGHTSVYWYQQALGLGLQFLLWYDEGEERNRGNFPPRFSGRQFPNYSSELNVNALELEDSALYLCASSLGGLSAFFGQGTRLTVV.

The CDR3 DNA sequence: TGTGCCAGCAGCTTGGAGGGGCACGGTGGGAATGAAAAACTGTTTTTT. Protein sequence: CASSLEGHGGNEKLFF. This rearrangement joins TRBV5-5 to TRBJ1-4, with D maybe TRBD1 (5 bases). The CDR3 is 16 amino acids. Germline CDR1 reads SGHKS; CDR2 reads YYEKEE (reference sequence). Trimming cost V 0 bases and J 5 bases, with 14 bases left between them. The whole variable domain, filled in from reference TRBV5-5 and TRBJ1-4, reads DAGVTQSPTHLIKTRGQQVTLRCSPISGHKSVSWYQQVLGQGPQFIFQYYEKEERGRGNFPDRFSARQFPNYSSELNVNALLLGDSALYLCASSLEGHGGNEKLFFGSGTQLSVL.

The V gene is TRBV12-3 or TRBV12-4, the J gene TRBJ1-1; 7 nucleotides align to TRBD1. V lost 3 bases, J lost 4 bases, and 2 bases stayed unmatched. The CDR3 has 13 residues. For the CDR3, the DNA is TGTGCCAGCAGTTTTACAGGGGTCACTGAAGCTTTCTTT. Translated: CASSFTGVTEAFF.

The gene calls are TRBV9 and TRBJ1-3; D not certain. Trimming stripped 0 bases from V and 0 bases from J, with 10 bases between. Germline-derived CDR1 and CDR2 are SGDLS and YYNGEE. The CDR3 spans 16 residues. The CDR3 nucleotides read TGTGCCAGCAGCGTAGCTGGCACAAGCTCTGGAAACACCATATATTTT. Amino acids: CASSVAGTSSGNTIYF.

This rearrangement joins TRBV2 to TRBJ1-1; D is uncertain. Between the trimmed V and J ends, which lost 1 base and 6 bases, there was a span of 9 bases. Germline lookup yields CDR1 SNHLY and CDR2 FYNNEI. This CDR3 is 13 amino acids long. CDR3 amino acids: CASSEGQWSEAFF. CDR3 in DNA: TGTGCCAGCAGTGAAGGTCAGTGGTCTGAAGCTTTCTTT.